This entry concerns a single T cell receptor (beta chain). Antigen: not known. The data were produced by immunoSEQ multiplex PCR, yet TCRdb's version contains in-frame clones alone and is incomplete. The table records around 18,000 clones, around 73% of them present only once. Busulfan-fludarabine conditioning, marrow transplant, and cyclophosphamide on days +3 and +4 were administered. The record originates from a study of T cells after posttransplantation cyclophosphamide. Study findings and constraints: TRB clonality was highly associated with recipient CMV seropositivity and reactivation.

Germline V lookup: CDR1 SGDLS, CDR2 YYNGEE. V gave up 4 bases and J gave up 2 bases; unmatched junction bases: 3. CDR3 length equals 14 residues. This chain connects TRBV9 to TRBJ2-3; 8 nucleotides match TRBD2. This TCR was recovered from a female patient in her forties or fifties who received an allogeneic stem cell transplant from a related donor, was CMV-positive, and had no GVHD. A share of the T cells may be of graft donor origin. The sample was CD8+ T cells sorted from PBMCs, taken just over 1,900 days after a stem cell transplant with posttransplant cyclophosphamide. CDR3 sequence reads: CASSPGGDTDTQYF. In nucleotides, the CDR3 is TGTGCCAGCAGCCCCGGGGGGGACACAGATACGCAGTATTTT.